This is a list of T cell receptor beta chains from one sample in a study of preoperative IRX-2 immunotherapy in early breast cancer. The method was immunoSEQ multiplex PCR; TCRdb's version includes in-frame clones alone and lacks a portion of them. This table holds roughly 5,600 clones, about 76% found once. The sample consisted of tumor tissue, taken before IRX-2 immunotherapy. These receptors all stem from a human donor with breast cancer. CDR3s include the opening cysteine and the closing phenylalanine or tryptophan. Each record gives: V gene, J gene, clone size, D gene, CDR3 protein, CDR3 DNA. The D gene is left open where the match is weak. Only some rows state a clone size, as once, few, many or a class for expanded clones.

TRBV23-1	TRBJ2-3	-	-	CASSQVKGTTDTQYF	TGCGCCAGCAGCCAAGTAAAGGGGACCACAGATACGCAGTATTTT
TRBV6-4	TRBJ2-7	-	TRBD2	CASIAGTTAYEQYF	TGTGCCAGCATCGCCGGGACTACGGCCTACGAGCAGTACTTC
TRBV11-3	TRBJ1-4	few	-	CASSFEGGGNEKLFF	TGTGCCAGCAGCTTTGAGGGGGGCGGGAATGAAAAACTGTTTTTT
TRBV6-8	TRBJ1-1	-	-	CASSDSAVTEAFF	TGTGCCAGCAGTGACTCCGCCGTTACGGAAGCTTTCTTT
TRBV6-8	TRBJ2-4	-	TRBD1	CASRGLTGVTPLLAKNIQYF	TGTGCCAGCAGGGGTTTGACAGGGGTCACACCTTTACTAGCCAAAAACATTCAGTACTTC
TRBV6-8	TRBJ2-4	-	-	CASKLAGDNQYF	TGTGCCAGCAAGTTGGCAGGGGATAATCAGTACTTC
TRBV6-8	TRBJ2-7	few	TRBD2	CASSTILAGSRQYF	TGTGCCAGCAGTACGATTCTAGCGGGAAGCCGGCAGTACTTC
TRBV30	TRBJ2-2	-	-	CAWTGVRYTGELFF	TGTGCCTGGACAGGGGTACGCTACACCGGGGAGCTGTTTTTT
TRBV6-8	TRBJ1-1	-	TRBD1	CASSPGGWTEAFF	TGTGCCAGCAGCCCAGGGGGATGGACTGAAGCTTTCTTT
TRBV28	TRBJ1-5	-	-	CASSITTGPQHF	TGTGCCAGCAGTATTACGACTGGGCCCCAGCATTTT
TRBV11-3	TRBJ1-5	-	TRBD1	CASSTNRGFNQPQHF	TGTGCCAGCAGCACGAACAGGGGGTTCAATCAGCCCCAGCATTTT
TRBV19	TRBJ1-2	-	-	CASHPDKGNYGYTF	TGTGCCAGTCACCCTGATAAGGGTAACTATGGCTACACCTTC
TRBV29-1	TRBJ1-1	-	-	CSASDAGRAEAFF	TGCAGCGCCTCGGACGCCGGTCGGGCTGAAGCTTTCTTT
TRBV19	TRBJ2-1	few	TRBD2	CASSTGTSGSNEQFF	TGTGCCAGTAGTACCGGGACTAGCGGGAGCAATGAGCAGTTCTTC
TRBV25-1	TRBJ1-1	-	-	CASSQDRNTEAFF	TGTGCCAGCAGTCAAGACAGGAACACTGAAGCTTTCTTT
TRBV11-3	TRBJ2-3	medium-sized	-	CASSLLMGVSTDTQYF	TGTGCCAGCAGCTTATTGATGGGAGTTAGCACAGATACGCAGTATTTT
TRBV29-1	TRBJ1-1	-	TRBD1	CSARDSFVNTEAFF	TGCAGCGCCCGGGACAGCTTTGTGAACACTGAAGCTTTCTTT
TRBV28	TRBJ2-3	-	TRBD2	CASSPLERGLTDTQYF	TGTGCCAGCAGCCCACTAGAGCGGGGGCTCACAGATACGCAGTATTTT
TRBV28	TRBJ1-2	-	-	CASSPPGQRGYTF	TGTGCCAGCAGTCCTCCGGGGCAACGGGGCTACACCTTC
TRBV10-3	TRBJ1-2	-	-	CASSETPALLYGYTF	TGTGCCAGCAGTGAGACTCCTGCCCTACTTTATGGCTACACCTTC
TRBV7-2	TRBJ2-1	-	TRBD1	CASSFGMGQFYYNEQFF	TGTGCCAGCAGCTTCGGAATGGGACAGTTTTACTACAATGAGCAGTTCTTC
TRBV15	TRBJ2-1	-	TRBD1	CATSRPRDSYNEQFF	TGTGCCACCAGCAGACCCCGGGACAGCTACAATGAGCAGTTCTTC
TRBV11-3	TRBJ2-7	medium-sized	-	CASSLGVRAGYEQYF	TGTGCCAGCAGCTTAGGGGTCAGGGCCGGCTACGAGCAGTACTTC
TRBV11-3	TRBJ1-1	-	-	CASSPPVGGPGVADTKAFF	TGTGCCAGCAGCCCGCCGGTGGGGGGCCCGGGGGTTGCGGACACTAAAGCTTTCTTT
TRBV28	TRBJ2-7	-	TRBD2	CASSFLGGYYSYEQYF	TGTGCCAGCAGTTTTTTGGGGGGGTACTACTCCTACGAGCAGTACTTC
TRBV29-1	TRBJ1-1	-	-	CSVEVRANTEAFF	TGCAGCGTTGAGGTCAGGGCGAACACTGAAGCTTTCTTT
TRBV28	TRBJ2-7	-	-	CASRPPRSSYEQYF	TGTGCCAGCAGACCTCCTCGGAGTTCCTACGAGCAGTACTTC
TRBV11-3	TRBJ1-1	few	-	CASSLPRQNTEAFF	TGTGCCAGCAGCTTACCACGACAGAACACTGAAGCTTTCTTT
TRBV30	TRBJ2-4	-	-	CASSLEGEPHF	TGTGCCAGCAGCTTAGAGGGGGAGCCACACTTC
TRBV6-8	TRBJ1-2	-	-	CASSLSSGSGRSNYGYTF	TGTGCCAGCAGTTTGTCCTCCGGGTCAGGGAGGTCTAACTATGGCTACACCTTC
TRBV29-1	TRBJ1-2	once	-	CSVESGDRYGYTF	TGCAGCGTTGAATCTGGAGACAGATATGGCTACACCTTC
TRBV6-1	TRBJ1-1	once	-	CASSEGSMNTEAFF	TGTGCCAGCAGTGAAGGCAGCATGAACACTGAAGCTTTCTTT
TRBV5-1	TRBJ2-3	-	-	CASSRSGKNTDTQYF	TGCGCCAGCTCTAGGTCGGGGAAGAACACAGATACGCAGTATTTT
TRBV6-8	TRBJ1-1	-	-	CASSPADTNTEAFF	TGTGCCAGCAGTCCTGCGGATACGAACACTGAAGCTTTCTTT
TRBV5-1	TRBJ1-3	-	TRBD1	CASSRGQGAAGNTIYF	TGCGCCAGCAGCCGAGGACAGGGGGCCGCTGGAAACACCATATATTTT
TRBV6-8	TRBJ1-1	-	-	CASRGVVSTEAFF	TGTGCCAGCCGCGGGGTGGTGAGCACTGAAGCTTTCTTT
TRBV30	TRBJ2-3	-	TRBD2	CAWSVGTTQSTDTQYF	TGTGCCTGGAGTGTTGGGACTACCCAGTCCACAGATACGCAGTATTTT
TRBV6-8	TRBJ2-7	-	TRBD1	CASRRGTGEYEQYF	TGTGCCAGCAGGCGAGGGACAGGGGAATACGAGCAGTACTTC
TRBV29-1	TRBJ2-6	once	-	CSVDRDNANVLTF	TGCAGCGTTGACAGGGACAATGCCAACGTCCTGACTTTC
TRBV28	TRBJ1-2	-	TRBD1	CASSFLGGAGGYTF	TGTGCCAGCAGTTTCTTAGGGGGCGCAGGTGGCTACACCTTC
TRBV14	TRBJ1-2	-	-	CASSQEVGLGYTF	TGTGCCAGCAGCCAAGAAGTAGGGCTAGGCTACACCTTC
TRBV11-3	TRBJ2-7	once	-	CASSPPGAGYEQYF	TGTGCCAGCAGCCCTCCAGGGGCAGGCTACGAGCAGTACTTC
TRBV30	TRBJ2-1	-	-	CAWSPQGREQFF	TGTGCCTGGAGTCCCCAGGGGAGGGAGCAGTTCTTC
TRBV19	TRBJ1-4	-	-	CASSIRTTTNEKLFF	TGTGCCAGTAGTATTAGGACAACAACTAATGAAAAACTGTTTTTT
TRBV19	TRBJ2-3	-	TRBD2	CASTYQTSTTDTQYF	TGTGCCAGTACATATCAGACTAGCACCACAGATACGCAGTATTTT